This passage covers 9 T cell receptor beta chains from one sample sequenced in a study of blood T cell repertoires in COVID-19. TCRdb's copy holds only in-frame clones and misses some; the assay was immunoSEQ multiplex PCR. Here the sample spans some 300,000 clones, around 89% being singletons. Sequenced: peripheral blood. The receptors stem from a woman aged 50 to 60 with COVID-19, enrolled during active disease.

J is TRBJ1-1 and V is TRBV14; the D gene is possibly TRBD1 (5 bases). The CDR3 is 14 amino acids. CDR1 and CDR2 (germline): SGHDN, FVKESK. The ends were cut back, 0 bases at V and 5 bases at J, with 10 bases in the middle. The DNA for the CDR3 is TGTGCCAGCAGCCAAGATCGGGGGTGGACTGAAGCTTTCTTT. Translated, it gives CASSQDRGWTEAFF.

This clone was picked up a small number of times. The chain is built from TRBV9 and TRBJ1-5, with 10 bases that match TRBD1. The V gene end was trimmed by 0 bases and the J gene end by 6 bases; junction bases not matched to a gene: 0. Per the germline V gene, CDR1 is SGDLS and CDR2 is YYNGEE. This CDR3 comprises 14 residues. DNA for the CDR3: TGTGCCAGCAGCGTAGGGACAGGGGGTCAGCCCCAGCATTTT. It encodes CASSVGTGGQPQHF.

V is TRBV5-6 and J is TRBJ2-7; 9 positions match TRBD2. This CDR3 spans 15 amino acids. Germline V gene data show CDR1 as SGHDT and CDR2 as YYEEEE. V trimming: 4 bases; J trimming: 1 base; junction bases outside the gene matches: 6. The CDR3 nucleotides read TGTGCCAGCAGCCCGGGCGGGGGGGGATCCTACGAGCAGTACTTC. It translates to CASSPGGGGSYEQYF.

The chain couples TRBV6-4 to TRBJ2-1, with 7 bases matching TRBD2. In germline, CDR1 is MRHNA, CDR2 SNTAGT. J gave up 0 bases and V 9 bases, and 11 bases lay outside the gene matches. The CDR3 covers 16 residues. CDR3 residues: CASRDSGGSSYNEQFF. The CDR3 DNA reads TGTGCCAGTAGAGACTCTGGCGGGAGCTCCTACAATGAGCAGTTCTTC.

This rearrangement joins TRBV19 to TRBJ1-5, with D possibly TRBD1 on 6 matching bases. Germline V gene sequence: CDR1 LNHDA, CDR2 SQIVND (reference sequence). The ends were cut back, 4 bases at V and 2 bases at J, with 15 bases in the middle. CDR3 length: 16 amino acids. The CDR3 coding sequence is TGTGCCAGTAGTAGGGCGGGGGCTTCGGGCAATCAGCCCCAGCATTTT. Encoded protein: CASSRAGASGNQPQHF.

This clone was picked up a small number of times. The V and J genes are TRBV3-1 (or the pseudogene TRBV3-2) and TRBJ2-2; weak D call: TRBD2 (6 bases). CDR3 size: 14 residues. V lost 10 bases and J 5 bases, leaving 17 bases between the germline ends. Germline V gene data show CDR1 as LGHDT and CDR2 as YNNKEL (reference sequence). This chain's CDR3 is CATQGLLQTGELFF. The CDR3 DNA reads as TGTGCCACCCAGGGACTTCTGCAGACCGGGGAGCTGTTTTTT.

This clone was seen just once. The chain employs TRBV12-3 or TRBV12-4 and TRBJ1-2, with TRBD1 identical over 9 bases. There are 13 residues in the CDR3. The trim removed 5 bases at V and 8 bases at J, leaving 6 bases unmatched. In DNA form, the CDR3 reads TGTGCCAGCAGTCCCGGGACAGGGCACGGCTACACCTTC. Translated: CASSPGTGHGYTF.

This rearrangement joins TRBV5-4 to TRBJ2-1; 10 nucleotides agree with TRBD1. This CDR3 region has 16 residues. CDR1 is SGHNT, CDR2 YYREEE, per germline (reference sequence). V gave up 4 bases and J gave up 2 bases; unmatched junction bases: 6. CDR3 sequence: CASSPPGQGTYNEQFF. CDR3 in DNA: TGTGCCAGCAGCCCACCGGGACAGGGGACCTACAATGAGCAGTTCTTC.

This chain connects TRBV30 to TRBJ2-5; weak D call: TRBD1 (6 bases). CDR1 and CDR2 (germline): GTSNPN, SVGIG (reference sequence). The CDR3 is 12 residues long. The ends were cut back, 4 bases at V and 5 bases at J, with 11 bases in the middle. The CDR3 DNA is TGTGCCTGGAAATCCAGGGGTGAGACCCAGTACTTC. Its translation: CAWKSRGETQYF. Variable domain in full (rest from reference TRBV30 and TRBJ2-5): SQTIHQWPATLVQPVGSPLSLECTVEGTSNPNLYWYRQAAGRGLQLLFYSVGIGQISSEVPQNLSASRPQDRQFILSSKKLLLSDSGFYLCAWKSRGETQYFGPGTRLLVL.